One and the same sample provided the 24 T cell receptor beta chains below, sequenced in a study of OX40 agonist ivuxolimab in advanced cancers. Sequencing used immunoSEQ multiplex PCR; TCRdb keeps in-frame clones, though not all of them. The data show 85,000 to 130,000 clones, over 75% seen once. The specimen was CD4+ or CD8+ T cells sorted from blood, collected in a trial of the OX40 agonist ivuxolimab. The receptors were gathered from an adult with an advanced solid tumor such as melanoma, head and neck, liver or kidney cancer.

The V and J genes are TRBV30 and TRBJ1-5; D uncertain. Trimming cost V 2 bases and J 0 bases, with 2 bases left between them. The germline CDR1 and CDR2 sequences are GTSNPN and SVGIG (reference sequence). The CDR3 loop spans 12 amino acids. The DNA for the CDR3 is TGTGCCTGGAGTTATAGCAATCAGCCCCAGCATTTT. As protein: CAWSYSNQPQHF.

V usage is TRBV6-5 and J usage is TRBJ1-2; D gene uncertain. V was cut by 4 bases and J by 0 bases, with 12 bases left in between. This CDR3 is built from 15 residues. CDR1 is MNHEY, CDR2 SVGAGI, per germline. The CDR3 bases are TGTGCCAGCAGTTCCCACAGAGGGACTAACTATGGCTACACCTTC. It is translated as CASSSHRGTNYGYTF.

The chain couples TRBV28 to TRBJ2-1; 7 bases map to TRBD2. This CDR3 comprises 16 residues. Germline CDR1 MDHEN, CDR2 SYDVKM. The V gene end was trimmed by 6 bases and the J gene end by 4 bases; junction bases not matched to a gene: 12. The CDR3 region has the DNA TGTGCCAGCAGGACACTCTCTAGCGGCTTATACAATGAGCAGTTCTTC. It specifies CASRTLSSGLYNEQFF.

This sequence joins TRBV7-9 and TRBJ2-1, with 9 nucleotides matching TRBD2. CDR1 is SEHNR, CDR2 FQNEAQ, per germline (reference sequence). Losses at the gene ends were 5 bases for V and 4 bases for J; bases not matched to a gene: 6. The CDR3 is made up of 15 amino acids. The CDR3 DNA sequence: TGTGCCAGCAGCCCCTGGCGGGAGGGATACAATGAGCAGTTCTTC. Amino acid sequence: CASSPWREGYNEQFF.

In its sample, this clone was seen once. The CDR3, as DNA: TGTGCCAGCAGCTTACCGGGACTAGCCCCGGGGCAGTACTTC. The encoded protein is CASSLPGLAPGQYF. The V call is TRBV7-2, the J call TRBJ2-5, with 9 nucleotides matching TRBD2. The germline V gene encodes CDR1 SGHTA and CDR2 FQGNSA. V was clipped by 2 bases and J by 11 bases; unmatched bases: 9. This CDR3 region has 14 residues.

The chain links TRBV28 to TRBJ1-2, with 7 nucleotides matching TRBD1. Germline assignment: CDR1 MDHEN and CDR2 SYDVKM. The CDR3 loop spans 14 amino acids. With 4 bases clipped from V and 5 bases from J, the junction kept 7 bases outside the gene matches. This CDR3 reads CASSYRQGGYGYTF. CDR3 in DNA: TGTGCCAGCAGTTACCGACAGGGCGGGTATGGCTACACCTTC.

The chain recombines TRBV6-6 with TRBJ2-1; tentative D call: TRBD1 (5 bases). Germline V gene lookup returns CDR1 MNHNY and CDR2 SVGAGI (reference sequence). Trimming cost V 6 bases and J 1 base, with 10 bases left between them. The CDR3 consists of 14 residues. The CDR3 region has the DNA TGTGCCAGCAGGTCGCAGGGATCCTACAATGAGCAGTTCTTC. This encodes CASRSQGSYNEQFF.

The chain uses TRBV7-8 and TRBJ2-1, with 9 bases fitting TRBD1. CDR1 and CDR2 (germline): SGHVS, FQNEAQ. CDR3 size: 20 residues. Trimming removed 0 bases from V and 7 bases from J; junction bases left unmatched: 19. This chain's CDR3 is CASSLANRGHAGRGTNEQFF. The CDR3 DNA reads TGTGCCAGCAGCTTAGCCAACAGGGGGCACGCGGGCCGGGGTACGAATGAGCAGTTCTTC. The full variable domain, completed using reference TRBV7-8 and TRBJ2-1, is GAGVSQSPRYKVAKRGQDVALRCDPISGHVSLFWYQQALGQGPEFLTYFQNEAQLDKSGLPSDRFFAERPEGSVSTLKIQRTQQEDSAVYLCASSLANRGHAGRGTNEQFFGPGTRLTVL.

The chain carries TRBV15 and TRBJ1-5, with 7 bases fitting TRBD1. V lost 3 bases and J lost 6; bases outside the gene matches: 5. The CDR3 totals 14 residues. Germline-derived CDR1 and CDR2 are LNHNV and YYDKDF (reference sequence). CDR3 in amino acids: CATSSNRGFQPQHF. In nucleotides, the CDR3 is TGTGCCACCAGCAGCAACAGGGGTTTTCAGCCCCAGCATTTT.

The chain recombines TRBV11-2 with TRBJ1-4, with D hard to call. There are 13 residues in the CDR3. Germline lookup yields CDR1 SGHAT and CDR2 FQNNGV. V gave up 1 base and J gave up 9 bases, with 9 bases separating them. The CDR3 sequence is CASSLAGTQKLFF. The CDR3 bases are TGTGCCAGCAGCTTAGCAGGCACACAAAAACTGTTTTTT. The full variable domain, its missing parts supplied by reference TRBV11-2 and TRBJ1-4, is EAGVAQSPRYKIIEKRQSVAFWCNPISGHATLYWYQQILGQGPKLLIQFQNNGVVDDSQLPKDRFSAERLKGVDSTLKIQPAKLEDSAVYLCASSLAGTQKLFFGSGTQLSVL.

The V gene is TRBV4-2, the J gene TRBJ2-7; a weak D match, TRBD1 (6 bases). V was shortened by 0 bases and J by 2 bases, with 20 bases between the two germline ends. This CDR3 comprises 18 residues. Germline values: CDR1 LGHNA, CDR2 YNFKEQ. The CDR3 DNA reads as TGTGCCAGCAGCCAAGAGAGGACAGTTACAACAAAGACCTACGAGCAGTACTTC. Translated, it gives CASSQERTVTTKTYEQYF.

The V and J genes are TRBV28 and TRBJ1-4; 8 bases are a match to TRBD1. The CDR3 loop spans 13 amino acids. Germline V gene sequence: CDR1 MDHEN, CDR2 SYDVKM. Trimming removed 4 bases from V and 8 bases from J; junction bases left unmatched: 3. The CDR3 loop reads CASSWDRSEKLFF. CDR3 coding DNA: TGTGCCAGCAGTTGGGACAGGAGCGAAAAACTGTTTTTT.

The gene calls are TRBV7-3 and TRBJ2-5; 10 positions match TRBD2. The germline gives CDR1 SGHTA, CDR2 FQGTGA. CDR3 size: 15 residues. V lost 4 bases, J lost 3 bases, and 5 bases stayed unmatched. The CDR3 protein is CASSSAGGIEETQYF. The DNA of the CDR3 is TGTGCCAGCAGCTCAGCGGGAGGGATCGAAGAGACCCAGTACTTC.

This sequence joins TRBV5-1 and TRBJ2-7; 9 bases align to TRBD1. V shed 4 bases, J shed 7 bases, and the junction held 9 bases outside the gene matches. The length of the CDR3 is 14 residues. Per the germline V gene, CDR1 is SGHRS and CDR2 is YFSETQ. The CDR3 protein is CASSAGGQGREQYF. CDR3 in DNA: TGCGCCAGCAGCGCCGGAGGACAGGGGAGGGAGCAGTACTTC.

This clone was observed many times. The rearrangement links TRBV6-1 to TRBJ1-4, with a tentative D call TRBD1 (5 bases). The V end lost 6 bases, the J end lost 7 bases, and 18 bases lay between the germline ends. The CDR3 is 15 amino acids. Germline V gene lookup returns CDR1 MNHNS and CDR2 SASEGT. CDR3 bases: TGTGCCAGCAGCGTTACTCCCCAGGGTAGTGAAAAACTGTTTTTT. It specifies CASSVTPQGSEKLFF.

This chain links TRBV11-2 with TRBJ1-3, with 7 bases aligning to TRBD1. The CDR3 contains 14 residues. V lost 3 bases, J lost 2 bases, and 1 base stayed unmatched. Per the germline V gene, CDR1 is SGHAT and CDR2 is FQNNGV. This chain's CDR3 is CASSFGTAGNTIYF. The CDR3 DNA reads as TGTGCCAGCAGCTTCGGGACAGCTGGAAACACCATATATTTT.

The CDR3 coding sequence is TGTGCCAGCAGCCGGCAGGCAGGTTACGAGCAGTACTTC. Translating gives CASSRQAGYEQYF. The chain has TRBV7-9 and TRBJ2-7, with D uncertain. Trimming removed 5 bases at V and 4 bases at J, with 12 bases between. The V gene's germline CDR1 is SEHNR and CDR2 FQNEAQ (reference sequence). This CDR3 has 13 amino acids. The full variable domain, in which reference TRBV7-9 and TRBJ2-7 provide the parts outside the CDR3, is DTGVSQNPRHKITKRGQNVTFRCDPISEHNRLYWYRQTLGQGPEFLTYFQNEAQLEKSRLLSDRFSAERPKGSFSTLEIQRTEQGDSAMYLCASSRQAGYEQYFGPGTRLTVT.

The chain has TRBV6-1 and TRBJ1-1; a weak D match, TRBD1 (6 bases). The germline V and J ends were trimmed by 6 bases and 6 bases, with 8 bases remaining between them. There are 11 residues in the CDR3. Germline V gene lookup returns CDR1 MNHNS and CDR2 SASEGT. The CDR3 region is CASRTGPEAFF. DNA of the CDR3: TGTGCCAGCAGGACAGGTCCTGAAGCTTTCTTT.

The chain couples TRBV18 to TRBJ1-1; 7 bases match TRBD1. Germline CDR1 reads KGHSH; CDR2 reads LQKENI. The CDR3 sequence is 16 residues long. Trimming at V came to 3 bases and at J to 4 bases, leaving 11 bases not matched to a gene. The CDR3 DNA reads TGTGCCAGCTCACCCCGAGATACAGGGGTGGGCACTGAAGCTTTCTTT. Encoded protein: CASSPRDTGVGTEAFF.

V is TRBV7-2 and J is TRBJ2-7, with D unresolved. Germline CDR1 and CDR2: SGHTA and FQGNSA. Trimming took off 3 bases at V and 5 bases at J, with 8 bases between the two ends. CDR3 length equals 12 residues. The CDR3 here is CASSFKGDEQYF. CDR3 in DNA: TGTGCCAGCAGCTTCAAGGGCGACGAGCAGTACTTC.

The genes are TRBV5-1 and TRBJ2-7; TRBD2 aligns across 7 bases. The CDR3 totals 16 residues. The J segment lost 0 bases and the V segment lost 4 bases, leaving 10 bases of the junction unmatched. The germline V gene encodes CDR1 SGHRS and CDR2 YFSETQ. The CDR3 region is CASSPAAGTASYEQYF. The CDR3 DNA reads TGCGCCAGCAGCCCAGCAGCGGGAACTGCCTCCTACGAGCAGTACTTC.

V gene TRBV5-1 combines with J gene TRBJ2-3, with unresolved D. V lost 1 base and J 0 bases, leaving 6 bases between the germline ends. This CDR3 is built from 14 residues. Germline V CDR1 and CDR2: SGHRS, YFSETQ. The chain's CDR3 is CASSLRPSTDTQYF. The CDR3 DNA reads TGCGCCAGCAGCTTGCGTCCTAGCACAGATACGCAGTATTTT.

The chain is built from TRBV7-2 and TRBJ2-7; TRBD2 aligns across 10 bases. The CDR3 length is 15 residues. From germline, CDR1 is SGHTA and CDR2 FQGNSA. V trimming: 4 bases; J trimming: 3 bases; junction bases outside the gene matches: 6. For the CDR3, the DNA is TGTGCCAGCAGCTACCGACTAGCGGGTTACTACGAGCAGTACTTC. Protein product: CASSYRLAGYYEQYF.

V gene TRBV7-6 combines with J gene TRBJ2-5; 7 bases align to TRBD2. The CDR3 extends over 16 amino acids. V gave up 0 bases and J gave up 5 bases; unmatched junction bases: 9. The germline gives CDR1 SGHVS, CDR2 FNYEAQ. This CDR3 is CASSLAWSRAGETQYF. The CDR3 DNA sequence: TGTGCCAGCAGCTTAGCGTGGAGCCGAGCGGGGGAGACCCAGTACTTC.